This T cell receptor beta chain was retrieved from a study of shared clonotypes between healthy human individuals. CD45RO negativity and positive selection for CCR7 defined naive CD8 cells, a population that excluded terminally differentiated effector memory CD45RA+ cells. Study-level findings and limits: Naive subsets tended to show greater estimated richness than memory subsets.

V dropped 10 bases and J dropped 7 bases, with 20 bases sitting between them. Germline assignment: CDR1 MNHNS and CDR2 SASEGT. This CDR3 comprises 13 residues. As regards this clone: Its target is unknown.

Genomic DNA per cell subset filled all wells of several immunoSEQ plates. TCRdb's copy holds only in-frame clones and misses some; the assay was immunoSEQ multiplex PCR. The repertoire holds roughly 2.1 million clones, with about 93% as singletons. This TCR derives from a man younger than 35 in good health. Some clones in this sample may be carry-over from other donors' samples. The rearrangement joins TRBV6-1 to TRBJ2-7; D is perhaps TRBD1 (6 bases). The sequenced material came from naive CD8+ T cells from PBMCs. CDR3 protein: CATTYRRGNEQYF. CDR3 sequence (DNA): TGTGCCACGACCTACCGCAGGGGTAATGAGCAGTACTTC.